Below, one T cell receptor beta chain is given with its context. This entry is derived from a study of blood T cell repertoires in COVID-19. Study-wide context: In each case, the material was cDNA or gDNA derived from T cells, B-cell-depleted T cells, or PBMCs.

After removal of 5 bases from V and 5 bases from J, the junction contained 10 bases not matched to a gene. CDR3 length: 16 residues. The V gene's germline CDR1 is SGHRS and CDR2 YFSETQ. Study processing details: It was from reference gene primer amplification that nucleated cell counts were estimated. Assay used: immunoSEQ multiplex PCR; TCRdb lists only in-frame clones, some missing. Clone size and the V and J calls come from that table; the DNA yielded D and trimming. The sample contains some 240,000 clones, around four fifths of which appear only once. Seattle patients were enrolled while actively infected and followed longitudinally.

The sequenced material came from peripheral blood. The receptor comes from a woman aged 70-85 years with COVID-19, enrolled during active disease. V is TRBV5-1 and J is TRBJ2-2, with TRBD1 matching over 9 bases. The CDR3 is CASSSHRGQGTGELFF. The CDR3 DNA reads TGCGCCAGCAGTTCCCACAGGGGGCAAGGAACCGGGGAGCTGTTTTTT.